The 11 T cell receptor beta chains in this list originate from one sample, sequenced in a study of T cells of healthy individuals. Using its own MiXCR run on the 5' RACE reads, TCRdb lists one record per CDR3 protein. Seen here are around 100,000 distinct CDR3 sequences, 15% to 20% observed once, and the top ten hold approximately 6%. These receptors were taken from a human donor in good health.

V is TRBV5-1 and J is TRBJ2-2; D is ambiguous. The CDR3 is 14 residues long. Germline CDR1 SGHRS, CDR2 YFSETQ. V lost 4 bases to trimming and J lost 0 bases, with 7 bases between them. In nucleotides, the CDR3 is TGCGCCAGCAGCCCGGCCGCGAACACCGGGGAGCTGTTTTTT. This gives the protein CASSPAANTGELFF. Filled out from reference TRBV5-1 and TRBJ2-2, the complete variable domain reads KAGVTQTPRYLIKTRGQQVTLSCSPISGHRSVSWYQQTPGQGLQFLFEYFSETQRNKGNFPGRFSGRQFSNSRSEMNVSTLELGDSALYLCASSPAANTGELFFGEGSRLTVL.

This CDR3 reads CASSLSRGVVFF. The DNA for the CDR3 is TGTGCCAGCAGTTTATCCCGTGGAGTTGTATTCTTC. The chain combines TRBV28 with TRBJ2-1; D is ambiguous. Germline V gene lookup returns CDR1 MDHEN and CDR2 SYDVKM. The CDR3 is made up of 12 amino acids. V shed 1 base and J shed 16 bases, with 14 bases lying between them.

The genes are TRBV6-1 and TRBJ2-7; the D is unclear. Germline assignment: CDR1 MNHNS and CDR2 SASEGT. This CDR3 is built from 12 residues. V gave up 6 bases and J gave up 6 bases, with 12 bases separating them. In DNA, the CDR3 is TGTGCCAGCAGAGTGACCCGAGGCGAGCAGTACTTC. It encodes CASRVTRGEQYF.

The chain carries TRBV7-9 and TRBJ2-3; 8 bases line up with TRBD2. V was pared by 2 bases and J by 0 bases, with 7 bases of the junction left unmatched. CDR3 length: 17 amino acids. The germline gives CDR1 SEHNR, CDR2 FQNEAQ (reference sequence). The CDR3 here is CASSLSEREWSTDTQYF. The CDR3 DNA is TGTGCCAGCAGCTTAAGCGAGCGGGAGTGGAGCACAGATACGCAGTATTTT. The full variable domain, rest sourced from reference TRBV7-9 and TRBJ2-3, is DTGVSQNPRHKITKRGQNVTFRCDPISEHNRLYWYRQTLGQGPEFLTYFQNEAQLEKSRLLSDRFSAERPKGSFSTLEIQRTEQGDSAMYLCASSLSEREWSTDTQYFGPGTRLTVL.

CDR3 DNA sequence: TGTGCCAGCAGCGTAGGAGGGGGCGGCTACACCTTC. This sequence encodes CASSVGGGGYTF. The chain carries TRBV9 and TRBJ1-2; 7 bases align to TRBD1. J lost 8 bases, V lost 0 bases, and 1 base had no gene match. Looked up from germline, CDR1 is SGDLS and CDR2 is YYNGEE. The CDR3 is 12 residues long.

This clonotype was recorded many times. The chain uses TRBV5-1 and TRBJ1-4; D gene unclear. The V and J ends lost 1 base and 6 bases respectively, with 10 bases between them. This CDR3 spans 14 amino acids. The germline V gene encodes CDR1 SGHRS and CDR2 YFSETQ. The chain's CDR3 is CASSLRERDEKLFF. For the CDR3, the DNA is TGCGCCAGCAGCTTGAGGGAAAGGGATGAAAAACTGTTTTTT.

Only a few counts were recorded for this clonotype. V gene TRBV14 combines with J gene TRBJ1-3, with no clear D. This CDR3 is 14 amino acids long. V was trimmed by 1 base and J by 1 base, leaving 5 bases between them. The germline V gene encodes CDR1 SGHDN and CDR2 FVKESK. CDR3 sequence (DNA): TGTGCCAGCAGCCAAGGGGGTTCTGGAAACACCATATATTTT. The encoded protein is CASSQGGSGNTIYF.

This clonotype appeared a few times. The V gene is TRBV6-2 or TRBV6-3, the J gene TRBJ1-4; no firm D call. Trimming took off 7 bases at V and 0 bases at J, with 9 bases between the two ends. CDR1 MNHEY and CDR2 SVGEGT come from the germline V gene. CDR3 length: 14 amino acids. The CDR3 loop reads CASNNGATNEKLFF. CDR3 DNA: TGTGCCAGCAATAACGGAGCAACTAATGAAAAACTGTTTTTT.

The V and J genes are TRBV5-6 and TRBJ2-5; 14 bases match TRBD2. Per germline, CDR1 SGHDT and CDR2 YYEEEE. The V and J ends lost 6 bases and 2 bases, in that order; junction bases with no gene match: 6. This CDR3 has 16 residues. CDR3 sequence (DNA): TGTGCCAGCACCGAACGACTAGCGGGAGGGCAAGAGACCCAGTACTTC. Protein: CASTERLAGGQETQYF.

There are many counts of this clonotype. This chain uses TRBV20-1 with TRBJ2-1, with TRBD2 matching over 9 bases. V lost 2 bases, J lost 8 bases, and 13 bases stayed unmatched. Germline V gene sequence: CDR1 DFQATT, CDR2 SNEGSKA (reference sequence). The CDR3 extends over 16 amino acids. The CDR3 DNA reads as TGCAGTGCTAGACCTCTCTCTGGCGGGGGGGCTTATGAGCAGTTCTTC. Translated, it gives CSARPLSGGGAYEQFF.

The chain carries TRBV29-1 and TRBJ2-7, with 8 bases fitting TRBD2. The trim removed 0 bases at V and 4 bases at J, leaving 8 bases unmatched. Germline V gene lookup returns CDR1 SQVTM and CDR2 ANQGSEA. The CDR3 is made up of 15 amino acids. In nucleotides, the CDR3 is TGCAGCGTTGAAGATCATGAGCGGGAGTCTTACGAGCAGTACTTC. It translates to CSVEDHERESYEQYF.